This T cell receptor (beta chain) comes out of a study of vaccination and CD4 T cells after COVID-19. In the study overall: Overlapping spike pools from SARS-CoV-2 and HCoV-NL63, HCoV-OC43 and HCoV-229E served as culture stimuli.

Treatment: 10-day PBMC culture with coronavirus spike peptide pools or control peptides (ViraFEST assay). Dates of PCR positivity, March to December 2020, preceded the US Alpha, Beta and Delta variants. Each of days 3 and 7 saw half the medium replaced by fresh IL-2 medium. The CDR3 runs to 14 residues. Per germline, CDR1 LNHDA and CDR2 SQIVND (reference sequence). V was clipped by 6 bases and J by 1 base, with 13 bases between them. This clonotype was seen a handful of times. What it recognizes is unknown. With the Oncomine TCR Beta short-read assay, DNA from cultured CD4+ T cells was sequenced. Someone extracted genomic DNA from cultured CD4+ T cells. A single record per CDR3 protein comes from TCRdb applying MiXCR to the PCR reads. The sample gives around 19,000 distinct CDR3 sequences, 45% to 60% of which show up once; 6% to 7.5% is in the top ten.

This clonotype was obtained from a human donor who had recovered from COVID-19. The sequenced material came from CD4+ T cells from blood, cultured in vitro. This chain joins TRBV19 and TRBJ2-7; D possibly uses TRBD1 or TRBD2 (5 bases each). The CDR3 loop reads CASSIRDGSYEQYF. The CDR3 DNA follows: TGTGCCAGTAGCATCCGGGACGGTTCCTACGAGCAGTACTTC.